The clone carrying this TCR beta chain was observed at least ten times. Its matching antigen is unknown. The data derive from a study of CD8 T cells in ankylosing spondylitis. Broader study findings: Some motif variants had been reported before (in reactive arthritis synovial fluid and blood).

The CDR3 is made up of 14 amino acids. V was shortened by 1 base and J by 0 bases, with 7 bases between the two germline ends. The germline V gene encodes CDR1 SGHRS and CDR2 YFSETQ. The TCR beta libraries were generated through quantitative 5'-RACE incorporating molecular barcodes. From the 5' RACE reads, TCRdb called clonotypes with MiXCR, one entry per CDR3 protein. The table has under 250,000 distinct CDR3 sequences, about 11% seen once. The receptor comes from a male donor with ankylosing spondylitis or in good health (not recorded which). The chain has TRBV5-1 and TRBJ2-5, with D maybe TRBD1 (5 bases). Sequencing used blood, either unsorted or a sorted T cell fraction (not recorded which). CDR3 in DNA: TGCGCCAGCAGCTTGTTGGACAACCAAGAGACCCAGTACTTC. Translated, it gives CASSLLDNQETQYF.